This entry lists 12 T cell receptor beta chains sequenced from one sample in a study of blood T cell repertoires in COVID-19. Here immunoSEQ multiplex PCR was the method, and the copy in TCRdb shows in-frame clones only, minus some. The sample lists about 240,000 clones, around 90% occurring once. The sample consisted of peripheral blood. The receptors derive from a man between 60 and 75 years old who had recovered from COVID-19.

CDR3 protein: CASSDTENTEAFF. CDR3 nucleotides: TGTGCCAGCAGTGACACAGAAAACACTGAAGCTTTCTTT. The chain joins TRBV6-1 to TRBJ1-1, with D unclear. The V gene's germline CDR1 is MNHNS and CDR2 SASEGT. With 3 bases removed from V and 2 bases from J, the gap between germline ends came to 7 bases. This CDR3 comprises 13 residues.

The chain uses TRBV5-5 and TRBJ1-2; D call uncertain. Trimming took 4 bases from V and 2 from J, leaving 9 bases between them. Germline CDR1 SGHKS, CDR2 YYEKEE (reference sequence). The CDR3 covers 13 residues. CDR3 sequence: CASSRHRNYGYTF. The DNA for the CDR3 is TGTGCCAGCAGCCGACACCGGAACTATGGCTACACCTTC.

V and J are TRBV6-5 and TRBJ2-1; 7 nucleotides match TRBD2. The CDR3 has 13 amino acids. The germline gives CDR1 MNHEY, CDR2 SVGAGI. V trimming: 0 bases; J trimming: 10 bases; junction bases outside the gene matches: 3. CDR3 bases: TGTGCCAGCAGTTACTCGGGGGGAGGGGAGCAGTTCTTC. Amino acids: CASSYSGGGEQFF.

The chain has TRBV10-3 and TRBJ1-2; 9 nucleotides match TRBD1. V gave up 10 bases and J gave up 3 bases; unmatched junction bases: 9. From germline, CDR1 is ENHRY and CDR2 SYGVKD. The CDR3 has 14 residues. This CDR3 is CATRLGQGHYGYTF. For the CDR3, the DNA is TGTGCCACCCGATTGGGACAGGGCCACTATGGCTACACCTTC.

This chain connects TRBV3-1 (or the pseudogene TRBV3-2) to TRBJ1-4; TRBD1 matches 8 bases. V shed 2 bases, J shed 8 bases, and the junction held 7 bases outside the gene matches. There are 15 residues in the CDR3. From germline, CDR1 is LGHDT and CDR2 YNNKEL (reference sequence). The CDR3 reads CASSQPRTGYEKLFF. The CDR3 DNA is TGTGCCAGCAGCCAACCGAGGACAGGGTACGAAAAACTGTTTTTT.

This clone was recorded once. This chain uses TRBV7-9 with TRBJ1-4; no reliable D call. Germline-derived CDR1 and CDR2 are SEHNR and FQNEAQ (reference sequence). The CDR3 extends over 13 amino acids. Trimming removed 1 base at V and 8 bases at J, with 8 bases between. The CDR3 is CASSLVVGEKLFF. The CDR3 nucleotides read TGTGCCAGCAGCTTAGTTGTCGGGGAAAAACTGTTTTTT.

The chain employs TRBV10-3 and TRBJ2-5; D is unresolved. CDR3 length equals 13 residues. Trimming removed 6 bases from V and 2 bases from J, with 10 bases in between. Germline V gene sequence: CDR1 ENHRY, CDR2 SYGVKD. Here the CDR3 DNA reads TGTGCCATCAGACGAGGCCCACAAGAGACCCAGTACTTC. Its translation is CAIRRGPQETQYF.

The CDR3 protein is CASSRLVPRDTQYF. The CDR3 coding sequence is TGTGCCAGCAGCAGACTAGTCCCGCGGGATACGCAGTATTTT. This chain joins TRBV27 and TRBJ2-3; D might be TRBD2 (6 bases). V dropped 6 bases and J dropped 6 bases, with 16 bases sitting between them. CDR1 and CDR2 (germline): MNHEY, SMNVEV (reference sequence). This CDR3 comprises 14 residues.

This clone has just one count. V and J are TRBV2 and TRBJ2-7; weak D call: TRBD1 (6 bases). The CDR3 is made up of 12 amino acids. Germline CDR1 SNHLY, CDR2 FYNNEI. The V end was cut by 8 bases, the J end by 4 bases, with 12 bases between. The chain's CDR3 is CASHRDLYEQYV. For the CDR3, the DNA is TGTGCCAGCCACAGGGATTTGTACGAGCAGTACGTC.

This clone was observed once. V is TRBV28 and J is TRBJ1-2; D remains ambiguous. V was cut by 7 bases and J by 2 bases, with 8 bases left in between. The CDR3 is made up of 12 amino acids. Looked up from germline, CDR1 is MDHEN and CDR2 is SYDVKM. The DNA for the CDR3 is TGTGCCAGCATGGGAGGGAACTATGGCTACACCTTC. It yields the protein CASMGGNYGYTF.

The CDR3 coding sequence is TGTGCCAGCAGTGAAGAAAGGACTAGGAGCACAGATACGCAGTATTTT. It yields the protein CASSEERTRSTDTQYF. The chain uses TRBV6-1 and TRBJ2-3; 7 bases are a match to TRBD2. The germline gives CDR1 MNHNS, CDR2 SASEGT. This CDR3 has 16 residues. V shed 1 base and J 0 bases; nucleotides not matched to a gene: 4.

This chain joins TRBV5-4 and TRBJ2-7; 13 positions agree with TRBD2. V lost 4 bases, J lost 4 bases, and 5 bases stayed unmatched. The CDR3 is made up of 15 amino acids. Germline V gene lookup returns CDR1 SGHNT and CDR2 YYREEE (reference sequence). CDR3 sequence (DNA): TGTGCCAGCAGCAGGACTAGCGGGGGATCTTACGAGCAGTACTTC. As protein: CASSRTSGGSYEQYF.